The next 21 T cell receptor beta chains were all read from a single sample in a study of blood T cell repertoires in COVID-19. Some clones are missing from TCRdb's copy, which holds only in-frame ones; the method was immunoSEQ multiplex PCR. Among 60,000 or so clones, approximately 80% were seen once, and the ten largest hold around 25%. The specimen sequenced was peripheral blood. Receptor source: a human donor in a cohort sampled during active COVID-19.

V is TRBV5-4 and J is TRBJ2-2; TRBD1 agrees at 9 bases. CDR1 SGHNT and CDR2 YYREEE come from the germline V gene (reference sequence). The CDR3 contains 16 residues. V was pared by 3 bases and J by 1 base, with 4 bases of the junction left unmatched. CDR3 in amino acids: CASSSGQGRNTGELFF. The DNA of the CDR3 is TGTGCCAGCAGCTCGGGACAGGGTAGGAACACCGGGGAGCTGTTTTTT.

The V call is TRBV6-2 or TRBV6-3, the J call TRBJ2-3; 13 bases align to TRBD2. Germline CDR1 reads MNHEY; CDR2 reads SVGEGT. With 6 bases clipped from V and 3 bases from J, the junction kept 18 bases outside the gene matches. The CDR3 has 20 residues. The CDR3 bases are TGTGCCAGCAGCCAACCCGCAACTAGCGGGAGGGCTGGGTTGACAGATACGCAGTATTTT. It translates to CASSQPATSGRAGLTDTQYF.

The genes are TRBV19 and TRBJ1-5; a possible D gene is TRBD1 (6 bases). The CDR3 contains 16 residues. The V end was cut by 8 bases, the J end by 3 bases, with 20 bases between. Germline V gene data show CDR1 as LNHDA and CDR2 as SQIVND (reference sequence). CDR3 nucleotide sequence: TGTGCCAGTCAACCCTTGGGGCAGGGGTTCAATCAGCCCCAGCATTTT. It is translated as CASQPLGQGFNQPQHF.

The chain uses TRBV29-1 and TRBJ2-5; D might be TRBD1 (6 bases). Germline V gene lookup returns CDR1 SQVTM and CDR2 ANQGSEA. V lost 4 bases and J lost 5, with 14 bases in between. The CDR3 runs 13 residues. The CDR3 DNA reads as TGCAGCGTTGGGACAGTCGGTTATGAGACCCAGTACTTC. Translating it yields CSVGTVGYETQYF. Looking up the rest from reference TRBV29-1 and TRBJ2-5 gives the full variable domain: SAVISQKPSRDICQRGTSLTIQCQVDSQVTMMFWYRQQPGQSLTLIATANQGSEATYESGFVIDKFPISRPNLTFSTLTVSNMSPEDSSIYLCSVGTVGYETQYFGPGTRLLVL.

V is TRBV4-3 and J is TRBJ1-4; TRBD1 matches at 8 bases. Germline trimming cut 1 base from V and 3 bases from J; bases unmatched to any gene: 1. Germline CDR1 is LGHNA and CDR2 is YSLEER. This CDR3 has 15 residues. DNA of the CDR3: TGCGCCAGCAGCCAAGGGACAGGGTCTAATGAAAAACTGTTTTTT. Amino acid sequence: CASSQGTGSNEKLFF.

This chain links TRBV10-3 with TRBJ2-7; 11 positions agree with TRBD1. CDR3 length: 14 amino acids. With V trimmed by 6 bases and J by 5 bases, 6 bases remained unmatched. The germline V gene encodes CDR1 ENHRY and CDR2 SYGVKD. The CDR3 DNA is TGTGCCATCAGGAGGGGACAGGGGGATCACGAGCAGTACTTC. This translates into CAIRRGQGDHEQYF.

With respect to this clone: At one end the junction does not follow the germline gene, possibly because of a read error. The chain couples TRBV7-2 to TRBJ2-3; 9 bases fit TRBD1. Germline V gene sequence: CDR1 SGHTA, CDR2 FQGNSA. The CDR3 runs to 13 residues. The chain's CDR3 is CASSTHVGRDRDF. The CDR3 coding sequence is TGTGCCAGCAGCACCCACGTAGGGAGGGACAGGGACTTT.

The chain combines TRBV4-1 with TRBJ2-2, with 8 bases that match TRBD2. The CDR3 spans 17 residues. Germline assignment: CDR1 MGHRA and CDR2 YSYEKL. Germline trimming cut 1 base from V and 4 bases from J; bases unmatched to any gene: 8. The CDR3 loop reads CASSQVQAGAGTGELFF. As DNA, the CDR3 is TGCGCCAGCAGCCAAGTCCAAGCGGGGGCGGGCACCGGGGAGCTGTTTTTT.

This clone occurred once. J is TRBJ2-5 and V is TRBV24-1; TRBD2 matches at 14 bases. After removal of 4 bases from V and 4 bases from J, the junction contained 4 bases not matched to a gene. Germline V lookup: CDR1 KGHDR, CDR2 SFDVKD. The CDR3 sequence is 16 residues long. CDR3 nucleotide sequence: TGTGCCACCAGTGACTCCGGACTAGCGGGAGGAGAGACCCAGTACTTC. It encodes CATSDSGLAGGETQYF.

The chain carries TRBV4-1 and TRBJ2-3, with 15 bases lining up with TRBD2. The CDR3 covers 17 residues. Germline V gives CDR1 MGHRA, CDR2 YSYEKL. V gave up 3 bases and J gave up 5 bases; unmatched junction bases: 6. The CDR3 here is CASSHSGTSGRRDTQYF. The CDR3 bases are TGCGCCAGCAGCCACTCCGGGACTAGCGGGAGGAGAGATACGCAGTATTTT.

This clone was detected once. The chain links TRBV7-9 to TRBJ2-4, with TRBD2 matching over 10 bases. CDR1 SEHNR and CDR2 FQNEAQ come from the germline V gene (reference sequence). The CDR3 sequence is 16 residues long. V shed 4 bases and J 1 base; nucleotides not matched to a gene: 4. As DNA, the CDR3 is TGTGCCAGCAGCTCTAGCGGGAGTCTGGCCAAAAACATTCAGTACTTC. This gives the protein CASSSSGSLAKNIQYF. Looking up the rest from reference TRBV7-9 and TRBJ2-4 gives the full variable domain: DTGVSQNPRHKITKRGQNVTFRCDPISEHNRLYWYRQTLGQGPEFLTYFQNEAQLEKSRLLSDRFSAERPKGSFSTLEIQRTEQGDSAMYLCASSSSGSLAKNIQYFGAGTRLSVL.

V is TRBV6-5 and J is TRBJ1-5; D is unclear. Trimming removed 0 bases at V and 4 bases at J, with 4 bases between. Germline CDR1 is MNHEY and CDR2 is SVGAGI. The CDR3 is made up of 13 amino acids. The CDR3 region is CASSYSYNQPQHF. The DNA for the CDR3 is TGTGCCAGCAGTTACTCTTATAATCAGCCCCAGCATTTT.

The CDR3 loop is CASIGTTGTSPLHF. The CDR3 DNA sequence: TGTGCCAGCATCGGGACCACAGGGACATCACCCCTCCACTTT. The rearrangement uses TRBV3-1 (or the pseudogene TRBV3-2) and TRBJ1-6, with a possible D match to TRBD1 (6 bases). The CDR3 is 14 amino acids. V shed 7 bases and J shed 10 bases, with 17 bases lying between them. Germline V gene data show CDR1 as LGHDT and CDR2 as YNNKEL (reference sequence).

This chain links TRBV9 with TRBJ1-3; 7 nucleotides line up with TRBD1. V dropped 0 bases and J dropped 0; count of bases not matched to a gene: 6. Germline CDR1 and CDR2: SGDLS and YYNGEE. The CDR3 spans 17 residues. DNA for the CDR3: TGTGCCAGCAGCGTAGCTGCAGGGGGGCACTCTGGAAACACCATATATTTT. Translated: CASSVAAGGHSGNTIYF.

This chain connects TRBV3-1 (or the pseudogene TRBV3-2) to TRBJ2-7, with 7 bases aligning to TRBD1. V dropped 2 bases and J dropped 6; count of bases not matched to a gene: 4. CDR1 is LGHDT and CDR2 is YNNKEL in the germline V gene (reference sequence). The CDR3 is made up of 13 amino acids. CDR3 protein: CASSQYNRGEQYF. Written as DNA, the CDR3 is TGTGCCAGCAGCCAATATAACAGGGGCGAGCAGTACTTC.

This chain joins TRBV2 and TRBJ2-3; D gene ambiguous. The CDR3 extends over 14 amino acids. The ends were cut back, 6 bases at V and 2 bases at J, with 12 bases in the middle. CDR1 is SNHLY, CDR2 FYNNEI, per germline. The CDR3 spells CASSHRRPTDTQYF. CDR3 nucleotide sequence: TGTGCCAGCAGCCATAGGCGGCCCACAGATACGCAGTATTTT.

Only a few counts were recorded for this clone. This chain uses TRBV5-1 with TRBJ1-1; D might be TRBD1 (5 bases). V was shortened by 4 bases and J by 5 bases, with 15 bases between the two germline ends. The CDR3 covers 14 residues. Germline values: CDR1 SGHRS, CDR2 YFSETQ. For the CDR3, the DNA is TGCGCCAGCAGCCGTGTAAGGGGTGGAACTGAAGCTTTCTTT. It encodes CASSRVRGGTEAFF.

In its sample, this clone was seen once. This chain links TRBV7-8 with TRBJ2-1; 8 positions agree with TRBD2. The germline V gene encodes CDR1 SGHVS and CDR2 FQNEAQ. The CDR3 is made up of 21 amino acids. J was trimmed by 5 bases and V by 2 bases; bases with no gene match: 23. The CDR3 spells CASSLSIKGRLRGGPNNEQFF. CDR3 bases: TGTGCCAGCAGCTTATCAATTAAGGGGCGACTACGGGGGGGCCCAAACAATGAGCAGTTCTTC.

The V gene is TRBV18, the J gene TRBJ1-2; 8 bases line up with TRBD1. CDR3 length equals 16 residues. After removal of 3 bases from V and 5 bases from J, the junction contained 11 bases not matched to a gene. Germline lookup yields CDR1 KGHSH and CDR2 LQKENI. The CDR3 reads CASSPSGTGLQYGYTF. The DNA of the CDR3 is TGTGCCAGCTCACCTTCCGGGACAGGCCTCCAGTATGGCTACACCTTC.

This clone was seen a few times. In the same sample, other DNA sequences code for this CDR3. The rearrangement uses TRBV12-3 or TRBV12-4 and TRBJ2-7, with a weak D call TRBD2 (6 bases). V was clipped by 3 bases and J by 7 bases, with 7 bases between them. The length of the CDR3 is 11 residues. The CDR3 DNA sequence: TGTGCCAGCAGTTTGGGAGGAGAGCAGTACTTC. This sequence encodes CASSLGGEQYF.

The chain is built from TRBV5-1 and TRBJ1-2; 7 bases fit TRBD1. This CDR3 spans 14 amino acids. Germline values: CDR1 SGHRS, CDR2 YFSETQ. V was clipped by 4 bases and J by 3 bases; unmatched bases: 6. The CDR3 DNA reads as TGCGCCAGCAGCGCGGGACAGACGTACTATGGCTACACCTTC. Protein product: CASSAGQTYYGYTF.